This record concerns one TCR beta chain sequence. Study processing details: Sample TCR totals centred on a median of about 100,000, ranging 23,224 to 690,600. TCRdb itself ran the RACE reads through MiXCR, one entry per CDR3 protein. TCRdb's processing, not the authors' own work, is the source of the V and J calls. The table records 95,000 to 150,000 distinct CDR3 sequences, approximately 10% of them present only once. Specified time point: patch test 3, about 24 weeks after DPC sensitization. Treatment indicated: therapeutic diphenylcyclopropenone sensitization with weekly scalp DPC. This entry comes from a study of human T cells and chemical hapten exposure. This sequence was found in a woman aged 50 to 60 with alopecia areata. Some clones in this sample may be carry-over from other donors' samples. The sample was whole blood, taken in connection with sensitization to the hapten diphenylcyclopropenone (DPC).

The CDR3: CASETGLAGITQYF. The DNA for the CDR3 is TGTGCCAGCGAAACGGGACTAGCGGGAATAACCCAGTACTTC. The genes are TRBV6-6 and TRBJ2-5, with 13 bases lining up with TRBD2. The CDR3 sequence is 14 residues long. After removal of 8 bases from V and 8 bases from J, the junction contained 8 bases not matched to a gene. Germline lookup yields CDR1 MNHNY and CDR2 SVGAGI (reference sequence).